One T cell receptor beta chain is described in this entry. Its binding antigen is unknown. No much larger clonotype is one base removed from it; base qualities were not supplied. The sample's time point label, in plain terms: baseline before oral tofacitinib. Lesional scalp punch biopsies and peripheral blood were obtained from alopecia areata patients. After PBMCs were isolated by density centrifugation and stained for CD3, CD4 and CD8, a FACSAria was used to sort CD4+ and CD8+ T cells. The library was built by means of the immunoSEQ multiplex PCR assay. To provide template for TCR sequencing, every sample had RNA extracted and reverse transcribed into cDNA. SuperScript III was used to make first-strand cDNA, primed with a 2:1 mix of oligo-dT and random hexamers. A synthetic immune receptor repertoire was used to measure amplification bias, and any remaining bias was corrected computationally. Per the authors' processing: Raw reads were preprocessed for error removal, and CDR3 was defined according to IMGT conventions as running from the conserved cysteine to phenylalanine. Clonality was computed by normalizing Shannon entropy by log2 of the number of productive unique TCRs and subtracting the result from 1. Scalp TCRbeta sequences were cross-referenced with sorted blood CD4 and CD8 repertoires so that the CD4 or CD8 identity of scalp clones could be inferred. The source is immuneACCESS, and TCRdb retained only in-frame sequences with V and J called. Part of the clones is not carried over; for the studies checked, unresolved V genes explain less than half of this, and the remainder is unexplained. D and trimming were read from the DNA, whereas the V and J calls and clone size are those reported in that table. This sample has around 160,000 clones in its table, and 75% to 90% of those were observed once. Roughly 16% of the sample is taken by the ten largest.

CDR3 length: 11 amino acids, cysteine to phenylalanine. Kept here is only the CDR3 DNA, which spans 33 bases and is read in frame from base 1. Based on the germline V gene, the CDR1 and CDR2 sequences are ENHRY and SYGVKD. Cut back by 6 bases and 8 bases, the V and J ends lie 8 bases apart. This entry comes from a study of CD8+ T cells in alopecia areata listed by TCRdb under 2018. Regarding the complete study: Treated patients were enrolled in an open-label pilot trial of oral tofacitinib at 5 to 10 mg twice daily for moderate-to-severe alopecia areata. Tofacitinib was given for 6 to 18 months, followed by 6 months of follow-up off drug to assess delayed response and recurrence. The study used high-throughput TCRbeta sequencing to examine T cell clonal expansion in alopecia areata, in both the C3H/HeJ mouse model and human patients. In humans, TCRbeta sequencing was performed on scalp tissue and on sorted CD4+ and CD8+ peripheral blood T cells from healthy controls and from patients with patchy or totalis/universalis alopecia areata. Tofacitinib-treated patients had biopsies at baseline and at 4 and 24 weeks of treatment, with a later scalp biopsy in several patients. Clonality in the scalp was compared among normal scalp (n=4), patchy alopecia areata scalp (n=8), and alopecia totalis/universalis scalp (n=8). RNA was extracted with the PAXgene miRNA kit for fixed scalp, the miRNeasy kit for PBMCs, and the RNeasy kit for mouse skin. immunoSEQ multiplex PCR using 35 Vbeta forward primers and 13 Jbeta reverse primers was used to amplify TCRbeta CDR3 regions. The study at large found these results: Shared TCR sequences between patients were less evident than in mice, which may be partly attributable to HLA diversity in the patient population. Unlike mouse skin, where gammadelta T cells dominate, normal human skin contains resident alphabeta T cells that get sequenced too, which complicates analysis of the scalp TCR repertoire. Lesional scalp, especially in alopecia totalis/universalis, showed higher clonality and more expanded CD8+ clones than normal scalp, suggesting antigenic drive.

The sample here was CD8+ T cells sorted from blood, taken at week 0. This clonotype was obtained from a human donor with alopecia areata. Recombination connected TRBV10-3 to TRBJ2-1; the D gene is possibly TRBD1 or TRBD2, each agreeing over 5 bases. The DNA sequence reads TGTGCCATCAGCGGGACGGATGAGCAGTTCTTC. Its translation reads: CAISGTDEQFF.